This T cell receptor (beta chain) was captured by sequencing in a study of blood T cell repertoires in COVID-19 (TCRdb year 2020). Regarding the study in general: Samples from collaborators originated in the United States, Italy and Spain and spanned both the acute and convalescent phases of COVID-19. The prospective study material was composed of cDNA or gDNA derived from T cells, B-cell-depleted T cells, or PBMCs. Subjects who had been exposed to COVID-19, were actively infected with it, or had recovered from it provided the deeply sampled blood TCRbeta repertoires that made up the dataset. A freely available public database, intended as a resource for researchers studying the immune response to SARS-CoV-2, is where the repertoires were released. Samples were obtained from the ongoing ImmuneRACE study (first 160 participants) and from 1,254 subjects provided by 6 global collaborators. Sample metadata almost always included a de-identified subject ID, COVID-19 status, age in years and sex. HLA class I and class II types, where available, came from metadata supplied by the sample provider rather than from assay-based typing. Results and caveats for the whole study, not just this receptor: Clinical and demographic metadata were provided uncurated, with the amount varying by source and participant.

The immunoSEQ Assay, a bias-controlled multiplex PCR, was used to amplify TCRbeta CDR3 regions from genomic DNA. Concerning the study's data processing: Within the assay, amplification of reference gene primers was used to estimate how many nucleated cells each sample contained. To quantify the absolute abundance of each unique TCRbeta CDR3 rearrangement, sequence reads were collapsed and filtered. For each sample, productive Simpson clonality was calculated as the square root of Simpson's diversity index across productive rearrangements. Here the immuneACCESS table is served through TCRdb, limited to in-frame sequences with V and J called. Missing clones are a known gap in these copies; in checked studies unresolved V genes cover under half, and the rest lacks a known reason. That table gives V, J and clone size, and the DNA gave D and trimming. Counted in this sample were 30,000 or so clones; about 86% of them appeared once. The biggest ten clones account for more than 5.5% of the sample.

The collaborating institutions used their own protocols to collect whole blood in K2EDTA tubes. For TCRbeta analysis, collaborator samples were shipped as frozen whole blood, as isolated PBMCs, or as DNA extracted from either sample type. In the case of this clone: Its target antigen remains unknown. Base qualities are not at hand, and no much larger clone is one base apart.

V lost 0 bases and J lost 5 bases, and the count of bases not matched to a germline gene is 5. Looking up the germline V gene yields CDR1 MGHRA and CDR2 YSYEKL. From its cysteine to its phenylalanine, the CDR3 spans 15 amino acids. This entry keeps only the CDR3 DNA: 45 bases, framed from base 1. This receptor was obtained from a woman older than 75 with active or convalescent COVID-19. The chain is made from TRBV4-1 and TRBJ2-5, with TRBD2 matching 8 junction bases. The sample comprised peripheral blood. The CDR3 region reads CASSQDSRLAETQYF. The DNA is TGCGCCAGCAGCCAAGATTCGCGACTAGCGGAGACCCAGTACTTC.